Described below is a single T cell receptor (beta chain) sequence and its context. It lacks a known antigen. No clone much larger than this one lies a single base away; base qualities are absent. The data are from a study of T cells in Graves' hyperthyroidism and ophthalmopathy (dated by TCRdb to the late 2010s). For the wider study: Peripheral blood samples were taken at initial diagnosis, before any treatment was given. Whether ophthalmopathy could be predicted prospectively was tested in an independent validation cohort made up of 18 to 20 hyperthyroidism patients plus 17 patients who later progressed to ophthalmopathy. To identify TCR V-J signatures that set the groups apart, the researchers used a discovery cohort of about a hundred patients, made up of around 40 with Graves' ophthalmopathy and 57 with stable Graves' hyperthyroidism. Following sampling, methimazole starting at 30 mg daily was given to hyperthyroidism patients, and high-dose intravenous methylprednisolone was given to ophthalmopathy patients. The 90 or so discovery patients were randomly split 7:3 into training and test sets. The paper describes TCR Vbeta CDR3 sequencing of about 140 peripheral blood samples, made up of 43 ophthalmopathy patients, around 78 hyperthyroidism patients and approximately 17 progressor patients. In about 6 Graves' hyperthyroidism patients, the study also compared T-cell repertoires from thyroid tissue with T-cell repertoires from blood.

The paper as a whole reports these results and caveats: No statistical method was used to fix the sample size in advance, and group allocation was not hidden from the investigators. Blood samples also contained most of the expanded thyroid clonotypes (frequency above 0.001), which suggests that blood repertoires may reflect thyroid immune responses. In validation, the model predicted progression to ophthalmopathy with roughly 66% sensitivity and about 72% specificity, a median of about 6.7 months before onset. In cross-validation, a model built on a 13 V-J signature told ophthalmopathy apart from stable hyperthyroidism with 87.88% sensitivity and approximately 84% specificity, and in testing the same model reached 80%/75%.

V is reduced by 0 bases and J by 9 bases, leaving a spacing of 6 bases between them. The CDR3 contains 12 residues, cysteine and phenylalanine counted. Kept here is only the CDR3 DNA, which spans 36 bases and is read in frame from base 1. The germline V gene sets CDR1 to SGDLS and CDR2 to YYNGEE. TCR beta CDR3 regions were amplified from RNA transcripts. A first-round RT-PCR of the TCR CDR3 used the HTBI primer set with the Qiagen OneStep RT-PCR kit. Libraries were constructed in a second round of multiplex PCR, after which size selection and purification were carried out. Paired-end sequencing of the libraries was performed with 100 bp reads on an Illumina HiSeq2000. Regarding the original processing steps: SOAPnuke was used to process the raw data, removing reads that contained adapters or uncalled bases, had a mean Phred below 15, or lacked an exact match to the constant primer or identifier. High-quality paired reads were merged with COPE v1.2.5, and unique nucleotide sequences were defined as clonotypes. Clonotypes were aligned to IMGT TRBV, TRBD and TRBJ reference segments using MiTCR v1.1. The analysis was restricted to V-J combinations with a frequency above 0.0001, which together covered just over 98% of the repertoires. The TCS score was defined as the ratio of F50 (clonal expansion) to E x V (chaos), calculated using BLOSUM62-based TCRdist between CDR3 peptides within each V-J. Welch's t-statistics and random forest reduced just over 500 V-J features to under 15, which were used in a naive Bayes classifier (R e1071). In-frame beta chains were kept once TCRdb had trimmed the public reads at Q25 with fastp and called clones with MiXCR. CDR3 protein sequences are deduplicated, and each keeps its most common genes and DNA. It is TCRdb's table, rather than the study itself, that gives the V and J calls and clone size. Counted in this sample were some 760,000 distinct CDR3 sequences; around 13% of them appeared once. In total, the top ten clones hold roughly 10% of the sample.

Stable Graves' hyperthyroidism was defined as no progression to ophthalmopathy during 18 months of follow-up. Hyperthyroidism patients were newly diagnosed, with disease duration under 2 months, and aged 18 to 65 years. Patients with uncontrolled infections, other autoimmune diseases, pregnancy or lactation were excluded. Clinical symptoms, serum thyroxine and TRAb, thyroid ultrasound, and orbital computed tomography formed the basis for the diagnoses. PBMCs were separated from under 11 ml of fresh peripheral blood using Ficoll-Paque density gradient centrifugation. Trizol reagent was used to extract total RNA, and RNA quality was then checked on an Agilent 2100 Bioanalyzer.

The TCR comes from a woman under 30 with Graves' hyperthyroidism. The sample taken for sequencing was blood. The V and J segments used are TRBV9 and TRBJ2-2; no D gene can be assigned with confidence. The nucleotide sequence is given as TGTGCCAGCAGCGTAGGCGACCGGGAGCTGTTTTTT. Translated, it gives CASSVGDRELFF.